The 30 T cell receptor beta chains given below trace back to one sample, sequenced in a study of shared clonotypes between healthy human individuals. Only in-frame clones appear in the TCRdb table, and some are missing; sequencing was by immunoSEQ multiplex PCR. Of approximately 1.5 million clones detected, 95% to 99% appear once; the ten largest clones hold about 0.45%. Sample: naive CD4+ T cells sorted from blood. Subset denoted: CD45RA+ positively selected. The receptors shown here come from a young man in good health.

This chain links TRBV30 with TRBJ2-7; a weak D match, TRBD1 (5 bases). The CDR3 contains 15 residues. Germline V CDR1 and CDR2: GTSNPN, SVGIG (reference sequence). V lost 0 bases and J 0 bases, leaving 12 bases between the germline ends. The CDR3 sequence: CAWSVNRGLSYEQYF. The DNA for the CDR3 is TGTGCCTGGAGTGTAAATAGGGGTCTCTCCTACGAGCAGTACTTC. The full variable domain, rest sourced from reference TRBV30 and TRBJ2-7, is SQTIHQWPATLVQPVGSPLSLECTVEGTSNPNLYWYRQAAGRGLQLLFYSVGIGQISSEVPQNLSASRPQDRQFILSSKKLLLSDSGFYLCAWSVNRGLSYEQYFGPGTRLTVT.

This chain links TRBV6-6 with TRBJ2-7; the match to TRBD1 covers 7 bases. The CDR3 spans 13 residues. V trimming: 2 bases; J trimming: 9 bases; junction bases outside the gene matches: 7. Germline CDR1 MNHNY, CDR2 SVGAGI (reference sequence). The CDR3 here is CASSYEDRLGQYF. The CDR3 coding sequence is TGTGCCAGCAGTTACGAGGACAGGTTGGGGCAGTACTTC.

This clone was detected only once. The CDR3 here is CASSLDRLSYEQYF. CDR3 sequence (DNA): TGTGCCAGCAGCTTAGACAGGCTTTCCTACGAGCAGTACTTC. The rearrangement uses TRBV7-8 and TRBJ2-7; the D gene is possibly TRBD1 (5 bases). V was clipped by 1 base and J by 1 base, with 8 bases between them. This CDR3 region has 14 residues. Germline V gene lookup returns CDR1 SGHVS and CDR2 FQNEAQ.

The gene calls are TRBV11-2 and TRBJ2-5; TRBD2 matches 9 bases. The CDR3 has 16 residues. The V gene's germline CDR1 is SGHAT and CDR2 FQNNGV. J was trimmed by 5 bases and V by 1 base; bases with no gene match: 8. Here the CDR3 DNA reads TGTGCCAGCAGCTTAGGTGGTAGCGGGAGAGGTGAGACCCAGTACTTC. Protein: CASSLGGSGRGETQYF.

V gene TRBV5-1 combines with J gene TRBJ1-2; perhaps TRBD1 as D (6 bases). This CDR3 is built from 15 residues. Trimming took 2 bases from V and 7 from J, leaving 18 bases between them. Germline lookup yields CDR1 SGHRS and CDR2 YFSETQ. The CDR3: CASSFTPGQFLGYTF. In nucleotides, the CDR3 is TGCGCCAGCAGCTTTACCCCCGGACAGTTCCTTGGCTACACCTTC.

Concerning this clone: The sample contains more than one DNA sequence encoding this CDR3. This chain connects TRBV9 to TRBJ2-7; tentatively, D is TRBD1 (6 bases). CDR1 SGDLS and CDR2 YYNGEE come from the germline V gene. The V end lost 0 bases, the J end lost 4 bases, and 11 bases lay between the germline ends. The CDR3 consists of 14 residues. CDR3 nucleotides: TGTGCCAGCAGCGTAGGACAGGAGCCTTACGAGCAGTACTTC. Translation gives CASSVGQEPYEQYF.

This rearrangement joins TRBV6-5 to TRBJ1-5, with a tentative D call TRBD1 (5 bases). Germline CDR1 is MNHEY and CDR2 is SVGAGI. Deletions cut 2 bases from V and 9 bases from J, with 20 bases between. There are 16 residues in the CDR3. CDR3: CASSYRGVPDPWPQHF. CDR3 in DNA: TGTGCCAGCAGTTACAGAGGGGTACCGGATCCCTGGCCCCAGCATTTT.

The chain combines TRBV11-3 with TRBJ2-1, with unresolved D. V gave up 5 bases and J gave up 0 bases, with 8 bases separating them. The CDR3 loop spans 14 amino acids. Germline CDR1 SGHNT, CDR2 YENEEA. Here the CDR3 DNA reads TGTGCCAGCAGCCCAGGCTTCTCCTACAATGAGCAGTTCTTC. Translating it yields CASSPGFSYNEQFF.

J is TRBJ1-5 and V is TRBV6-1, with TRBD1 identical over 9 bases. With V trimmed by 6 bases and J by 7 bases, 10 bases remained unmatched. Germline V CDR1 and CDR2: MNHNS, SASEGT. The CDR3 extends over 15 amino acids. The CDR3, as DNA: TGTGCCAGCAGATCGTCCGGGACAGGGTACCAGCCCCAGCATTTT. It specifies CASRSSGTGYQPQHF.

The chain carries TRBV27 and TRBJ2-5; 7 nucleotides match TRBD1. The V gene end was trimmed by 5 bases and the J gene end by 2 bases; junction bases not matched to a gene: 8. The length of the CDR3 is 15 residues. Germline CDR1 MNHEY, CDR2 SMNVEV (reference sequence). The CDR3 here is CASSRRDSSQETQYF. Here the CDR3 DNA reads TGTGCCAGCAGTCGTAGGGACAGCTCACAAGAGACCCAGTACTTC.

V usage is TRBV2 and J usage is TRBJ2-2; D is unresolved. Trimming cost V 4 bases and J 6 bases, with 3 bases left between them. There are 11 residues in the CDR3. Germline V gene sequence: CDR1 SNHLY, CDR2 FYNNEI. The CDR3 is CASSAPGELFF. The CDR3 DNA reads TGTGCCAGCAGTGCTCCCGGGGAGCTGTTTTTT.

This clone has a single count. Here the CDR3 reads CASSPSRTTGLGDEQFF. The CDR3 coding sequence is TGTGCCAGCTCACCAAGTAGGACCACAGGATTAGGCGATGAGCAGTTCTTC. This rearrangement joins TRBV18 to TRBJ2-1, with a weak D call TRBD1 (5 bases). V was shortened by 2 bases and J by 8 bases, with 22 bases between the two germline ends. The CDR3 totals 17 residues. Germline CDR1 is KGHSH and CDR2 is LQKENI.

The rearrangement links TRBV7-2 to TRBJ2-7, with no clear D. V was pared by 0 bases and J by 3 bases, with 12 bases between. Germline CDR1 reads SGHTA; CDR2 reads FQGNSA. The CDR3 is made up of 15 amino acids. The CDR3 region is CASSLALDDIYEQYF. DNA of the CDR3: TGTGCCAGCAGCTTAGCGCTGGATGACATCTACGAGCAGTACTTC.

The chain links TRBV6-5 to TRBJ2-1; either TRBD1 or TRBD2 may supply D (6 bases each). V was trimmed by 3 bases and J by 4 bases, leaving 13 bases between them. The CDR3 extends over 15 amino acids. Germline CDR1 is MNHEY and CDR2 is SVGAGI. The CDR3 spells CASSYRGDGYNEQFF. CDR3 sequence (DNA): TGTGCCAGCAGTTATAGGGGGGACGGTTACAATGAGCAGTTCTTC.

The chain recombines TRBV28 with TRBJ1-2; D is ambiguous. The V and J ends lost 5 bases and 3 bases respectively, with 16 bases between them. CDR1 and CDR2 from the germline V gene are MDHEN and SYDVKM. The CDR3 contains 15 residues. CDR3 sequence reads: CASSPLGPPHYGYTF. Written as DNA, the CDR3 is TGTGCCAGCAGTCCCCTCGGCCCCCCCCACTATGGCTACACCTTC.

V usage is TRBV5-4 and J usage is TRBJ2-2; weak D call: TRBD2 (6 bases). Per germline, CDR1 SGHNT and CDR2 YYREEE (reference sequence). V was clipped by 4 bases and J by 8 bases, with 18 bases between them. CDR3 length: 15 residues. The CDR3 loop reads CASSARDFLSGELFF. CDR3 coding DNA: TGTGCCAGCAGCGCCAGGGACTTCCTTTCAGGGGAGCTGTTTTTT.

J is TRBJ2-6 and V is TRBV5-5; the D is unclear. The CDR3 consists of 17 residues. Germline assignment: CDR1 SGHKS and CDR2 YYEKEE (reference sequence). V shed 1 base and J shed 0 bases, with 11 bases lying between them. The CDR3 nucleotides read TGTGCCAGCAGCTTGCAGGAAAGGAGCTCTGGGGCCAACGTCCTGACTTTC. Its protein is CASSLQERSSGANVLTF.

The chain couples TRBV28 to TRBJ2-7; a possible D gene is TRBD1 (6 bases). Trimming took 5 bases from V and 2 from J, leaving 16 bases between them. The CDR3 is 15 amino acids. The germline V gene encodes CDR1 MDHEN and CDR2 SYDVKM. The CDR3 region has the DNA TGTGCCAGCAGTCCCTGGGACACGAGAGCCTACGAGCAGTACTTC. Amino acids: CASSPWDTRAYEQYF.

The gene calls are TRBV19 and TRBJ2-1, with D possibly matching TRBD1 (6 bases). The ends were cut back, 0 bases at V and 10 bases at J, with 10 bases in the middle. CDR3 length equals 13 residues. Germline CDR1 is LNHDA and CDR2 is SQIVND (reference sequence). The CDR3: CASSIDRGTEQFF. The CDR3 bases are TGTGCCAGTAGTATAGACAGGGGAACCGAGCAGTTCTTC.

The chain is built from TRBV5-1 and TRBJ2-3; the match to TRBD1 covers 7 bases. With V trimmed by 4 bases and J by 4 bases, 6 bases remained unmatched. The CDR3 is made up of 14 amino acids. The germline V gene encodes CDR1 SGHRS and CDR2 YFSETQ. The DNA of the CDR3 is TGCGCCAGCAGCCTCTCGACAGGGTCAGATACGCAGTATTTT. Amino acid sequence: CASSLSTGSDTQYF.

The V and J genes are TRBV2 and TRBJ1-3, with D unclear. V dropped 7 bases and J dropped 0 bases, with 7 bases sitting between them. This CDR3 has 13 residues. Germline lookup yields CDR1 SNHLY and CDR2 FYNNEI. This CDR3 is CASMASSGNTIYF. CDR3 DNA: TGTGCCAGCATGGCCTCCTCTGGAAACACCATATATTTT.

This clone was counted once. One junction end does not reproduce the germline sequence, and a read error may be involved. Other DNA variants within this sample encode the same CDR3. The CDR3 is CASSSGETQYF. As DNA, the CDR3 is TGTGCTAGCAGCTCGGGAGAGACCCAGTACTTC. The chain uses TRBV7-7 and TRBJ2-5; D unresolved. Germline CDR1 reads SSHAT; CDR2 reads FNYEAQ (reference sequence). CDR3 length equals 11 residues.

The CDR3 here is CASSPRDRAYEQYF. The CDR3, as DNA: TGTGCCAGCAGCCCCCGGGACAGGGCCTACGAGCAGTACTTC. The chain has TRBV11-3 and TRBJ2-7; 9 bases line up with TRBD1. The CDR3 totals 14 residues. Germline trimming cut 5 bases from V and 2 bases from J; bases unmatched to any gene: 4. CDR1 is SGHNT, CDR2 YENEEA, per germline.

CDR3 loop: CASRLHSNQPQHF. For the CDR3, the DNA is TGTGCCAGCAGGCTCCATAGCAATCAGCCCCAGCATTTT. The chain recombines TRBV28 with TRBJ1-5; D gene uncertain. The CDR3 contains 13 residues. Trimming pared 6 bases from V and 0 bases from J, leaving 6 bases between. Germline V gene data show CDR1 as MDHEN and CDR2 as SYDVKM.

This chain connects TRBV10-3 to TRBJ2-7, with D perhaps matching TRBD2 (7 bases). CDR1 ENHRY and CDR2 SYGVKD come from the germline V gene. Trimming took off 2 bases at V and 0 bases at J, with 11 bases between the two ends. This CDR3 region has 15 residues. Here the CDR3 reads CAISERGASSYEQYF. CDR3 DNA sequence: TGTGCCATCAGTGAGCGGGGGGCAAGCTCCTACGAGCAGTACTTC.

V and J are TRBV5-1 and TRBJ2-5; 7 bases match TRBD1. Trimming removed 6 bases from V and 0 bases from J; junction bases left unmatched: 8. CDR3 length: 15 residues. Germline V gene lookup returns CDR1 SGHRS and CDR2 YFSETQ. The CDR3: CASTKTGTNQETQYF. The CDR3 DNA is TGCGCCAGCACCAAGACAGGGACCAACCAAGAGACCCAGTACTTC.

The gene calls are TRBV29-1 and TRBJ1-2; 9 bases map to TRBD1. V lost 8 bases and J lost 6; bases outside the gene matches: 13. CDR1 and CDR2 (germline): SQVTM, ANQGSEA. The CDR3 extends over 14 amino acids. The CDR3 sequence: CSSSGTGLQDGYTF. The CDR3, as DNA: TGCAGCTCCTCCGGGACAGGGCTTCAGGATGGCTACACCTTC.

The chain links TRBV28 to TRBJ1-1; no clear D gene. V was trimmed by 3 bases and J by 1 base, leaving 15 bases between them. Per the germline V gene, CDR1 is MDHEN and CDR2 is SYDVKM. This CDR3 comprises 16 residues. The DNA for the CDR3 is TGTGCCAGCAGTTTCCTCCCCGGGTTCCAGAACACTGAAGCTTTCTTT. Its protein product is CASSFLPGFQNTEAFF.

The chain employs TRBV4-1 and TRBJ2-7; 8 positions agree with TRBD2. The CDR3 loop spans 16 amino acids. Losses at the gene ends were 1 base for V and 0 bases for J; bases not matched to a gene: 5. From germline, CDR1 is MGHRA and CDR2 YSYEKL. CDR3 coding DNA: TGCGCCAGCAGCCAAGCCCGGACTAGCATCTCCTACGAGCAGTACTTC. This sequence encodes CASSQARTSISYEQYF.

V usage is TRBV4-1 and J usage is TRBJ2-7; 13 nucleotides match TRBD2. The germline V gene has CDR1 MGHRA and CDR2 YSYEKL. The CDR3 is 15 residues long. V shed 4 bases and J 5 bases; nucleotides not matched to a gene: 5. Here the CDR3 reads CASSRVGLAGNEQYF. Here the CDR3 DNA reads TGCGCCAGCAGCCGGGTGGGACTAGCGGGAAACGAGCAGTACTTC.